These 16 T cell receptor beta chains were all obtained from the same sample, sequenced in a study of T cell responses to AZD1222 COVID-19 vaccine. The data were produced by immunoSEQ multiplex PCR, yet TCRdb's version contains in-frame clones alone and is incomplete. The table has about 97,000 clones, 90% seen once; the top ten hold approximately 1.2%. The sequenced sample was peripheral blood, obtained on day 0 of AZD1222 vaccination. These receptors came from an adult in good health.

DNA for the CDR3: TGTGCCAGCAGCGCCCGGGACACCTCCTACAATGAGCAGTTCTTC. This sequence encodes CASSARDTSYNEQFF. The J gene is TRBJ2-1, the V gene TRBV9; D might be TRBD1 (6 bases). Trimming stripped 3 bases from V and 0 bases from J, with 10 bases between. This CDR3 is built from 15 residues. Germline CDR1 SGDLS, CDR2 YYNGEE.

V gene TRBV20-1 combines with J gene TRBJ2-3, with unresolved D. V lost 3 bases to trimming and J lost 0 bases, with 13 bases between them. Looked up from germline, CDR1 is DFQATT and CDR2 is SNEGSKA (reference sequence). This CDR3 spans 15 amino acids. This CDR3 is CSASARLASTDTQYF. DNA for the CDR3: TGCAGTGCTAGTGCCCGACTGGCTAGCACAGATACGCAGTATTTT.

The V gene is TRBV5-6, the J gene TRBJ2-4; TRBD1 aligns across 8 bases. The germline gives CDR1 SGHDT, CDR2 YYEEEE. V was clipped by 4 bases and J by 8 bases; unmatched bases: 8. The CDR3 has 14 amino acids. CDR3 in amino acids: CASSPRGLRDIQYF. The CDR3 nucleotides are TGTGCCAGCAGCCCCAGGGGGCTTAGAGACATTCAGTACTTC.

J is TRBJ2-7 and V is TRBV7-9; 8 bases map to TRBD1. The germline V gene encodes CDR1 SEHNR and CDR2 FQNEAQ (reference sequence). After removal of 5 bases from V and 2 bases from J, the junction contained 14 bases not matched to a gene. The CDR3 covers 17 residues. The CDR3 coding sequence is TGTGCCAGCAGCCCGGGACAGGTGACCCTACACCCCTACGAGCAGTACTTC. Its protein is CASSPGQVTLHPYEQYF.

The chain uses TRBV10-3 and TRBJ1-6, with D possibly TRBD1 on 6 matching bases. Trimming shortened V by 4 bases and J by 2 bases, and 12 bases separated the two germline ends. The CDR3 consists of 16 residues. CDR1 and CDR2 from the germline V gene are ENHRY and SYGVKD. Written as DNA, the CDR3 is TGTGCCATCAGTGCGGGCCGGGACACCTATAATTCACCCCTCCACTTT. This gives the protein CAISAGRDTYNSPLHF.

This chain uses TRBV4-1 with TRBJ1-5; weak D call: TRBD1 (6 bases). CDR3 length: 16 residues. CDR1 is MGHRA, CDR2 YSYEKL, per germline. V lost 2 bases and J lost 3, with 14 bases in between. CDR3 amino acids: CASSQLPTGSNQPQHF. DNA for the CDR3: TGCGCCAGCAGCCAACTCCCGACAGGCTCCAATCAGCCCCAGCATTTT.

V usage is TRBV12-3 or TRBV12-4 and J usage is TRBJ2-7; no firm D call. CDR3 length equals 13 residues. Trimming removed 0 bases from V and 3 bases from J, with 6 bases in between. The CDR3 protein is CASSLASYYEQYF. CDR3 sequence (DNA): TGTGCCAGCAGTTTAGCGAGTTACTACGAGCAGTACTTC.

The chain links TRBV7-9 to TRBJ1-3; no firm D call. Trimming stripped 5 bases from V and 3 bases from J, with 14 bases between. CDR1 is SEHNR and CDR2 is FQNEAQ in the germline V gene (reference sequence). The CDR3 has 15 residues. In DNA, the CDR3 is TGTGCCAGCAGCCCTAGGTTAGGCGGTGGAAACACCATATATTTT. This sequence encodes CASSPRLGGGNTIYF.

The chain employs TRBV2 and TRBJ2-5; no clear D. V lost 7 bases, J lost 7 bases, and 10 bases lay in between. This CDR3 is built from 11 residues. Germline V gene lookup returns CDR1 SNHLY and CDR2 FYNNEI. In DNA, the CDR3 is TGTGCCAGCACCCCTTTGAGGACCCAGTACTTC. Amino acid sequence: CASTPLRTQYF.

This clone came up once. Here the CDR3 DNA reads TGCAGTGCTAGTTCGACAGGGACTAATCAGCCCCAGCATTTT. Its translation is CSASSTGTNQPQHF. This chain connects TRBV20-1 to TRBJ1-5; TRBD1 matches 7 bases. Germline CDR1 is DFQATT and CDR2 is SNEGSKA (reference sequence). J gave up 4 bases and V 3 bases, and 6 bases lay outside the gene matches. The CDR3 sequence is 14 residues long.

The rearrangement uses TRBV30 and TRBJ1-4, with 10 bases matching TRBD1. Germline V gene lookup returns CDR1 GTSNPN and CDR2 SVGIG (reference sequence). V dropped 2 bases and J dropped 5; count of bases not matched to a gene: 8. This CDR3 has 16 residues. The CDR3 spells CAWSPPGTGENEKLFF. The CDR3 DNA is TGTGCCTGGAGTCCCCCCGGGACAGGGGAGAATGAAAAACTGTTTTTT.

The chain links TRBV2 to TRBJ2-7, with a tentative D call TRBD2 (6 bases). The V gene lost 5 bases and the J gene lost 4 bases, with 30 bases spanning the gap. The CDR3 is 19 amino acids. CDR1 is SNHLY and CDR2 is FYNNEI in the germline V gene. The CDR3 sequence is CASSPRFAGPKGGLYEQYF. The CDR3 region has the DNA TGTGCCAGCAGTCCTCGTTTCGCGGGGCCAAAAGGCGGGCTATACGAGCAGTACTTC.

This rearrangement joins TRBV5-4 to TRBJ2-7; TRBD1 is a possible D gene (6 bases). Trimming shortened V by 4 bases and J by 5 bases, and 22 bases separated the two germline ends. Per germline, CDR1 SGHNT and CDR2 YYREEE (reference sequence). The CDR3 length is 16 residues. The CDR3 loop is CASSPDGRDRPHEQYF. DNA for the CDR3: TGTGCCAGCAGCCCCGACGGAAGAGACAGGCCCCACGAGCAGTACTTC.

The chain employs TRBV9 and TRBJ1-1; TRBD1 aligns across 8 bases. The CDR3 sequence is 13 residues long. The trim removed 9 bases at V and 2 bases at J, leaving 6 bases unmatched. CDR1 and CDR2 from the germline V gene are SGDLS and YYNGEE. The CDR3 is CATGQGKNTEAFF. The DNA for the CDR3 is TGTGCCACCGGACAGGGAAAAAACACTGAAGCTTTCTTT.

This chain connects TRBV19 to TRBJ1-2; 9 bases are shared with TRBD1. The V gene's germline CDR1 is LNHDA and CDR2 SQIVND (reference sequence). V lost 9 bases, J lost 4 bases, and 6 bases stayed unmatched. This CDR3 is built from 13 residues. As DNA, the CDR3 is TGTGCCAGCAGCCCGGGACAGGGCTATGGCTACACCTTC. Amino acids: CASSPGQGYGYTF.

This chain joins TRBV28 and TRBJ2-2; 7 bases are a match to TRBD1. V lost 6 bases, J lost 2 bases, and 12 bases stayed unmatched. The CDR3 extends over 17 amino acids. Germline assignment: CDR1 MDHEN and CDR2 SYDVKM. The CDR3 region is CASREITGVPNTGELFF. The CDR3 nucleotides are TGTGCCAGCAGGGAAATCACAGGGGTCCCTAACACCGGGGAGCTGTTTTTT. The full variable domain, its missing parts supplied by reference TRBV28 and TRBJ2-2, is DVKVTQSSRYLVKRTGEKVFLECVQDMDHENMFWYRQDPGLGLRLIYFSYDVKMKEKGDIPEGYSVSREKKERFSLILESASTNQTSMYLCASREITGVPNTGELFFGEGSRLTVL.